Listed below are T cell receptor beta chains from one sample, sequenced in a study of beta chain features in type 1 diabetes. This table comes from immunoSEQ multiplex PCR, and its TCRdb copy is limited to in-frame clones, with some not included. The sample holds 310,000 or so clones; over 7% are singletons and the top ten take 0.95% to 1.1%. The sequenced material came from central memory CD4+ T cells from blood. The receptors derive from a man aged 30 to 39 with type 1 diabetes. Both conserved end residues are part of each CDR3. D genes are given only for firm matches. Size values are once, few and many counts, or a class for expanded clones, and some rows have none.

TRBJ1-5 many TRBV5-6 TRBD1 CASSTRDRGKPQHF TGTGCCAGCAGCACCCGGGACAGGGGGAAGCCCCAGCATTTT
TRBJ2-1 many TRBV18 - CASSPATGSSYNEQFF TGTGCCAGCTCACCGGCAACGGGTAGCTCCTACAATGAGCAGTTCTTC
TRBJ2-3 - TRBV30 TRBD1 CAWSVRQGADTQYF TGTGCCTGGAGTGTACGACAGGGAGCAGATACGCAGTATTTT
TRBJ2-7 - TRBV6-5 - CASRRTRSEQYF TGTGCCAGCAGAAGAACCCGGAGCGAGCAGTACTTC
TRBJ2-3 - TRBV6-5 TRBD2 CASRRGGPDTQYF TGTGCCAGCAGACGGGGGGGCCCAGATACGCAGTATTTT
TRBJ1-2 - TRBV6-5 TRBD1 CASSYLGQTYGYTF TGTGCCAGCAGTTACTTGGGACAGACTTATGGCTACACCTTC
TRBJ2-7 few TRBV6-6 - CASCRTDSYEQYF TGTGCCAGCTGTCGGACTGACTCCTACGAGCAGTACTTC
TRBJ1-1 - TRBV23-1 TRBD1 CASSPHGQATNTEAFF TGCGCCAGCAGTCCCCACGGACAGGCCACCAACACTGAAGCTTTCTTT
TRBJ1-1 few TRBV27 - CASSPTAQGNTEAFF TGTGCCAGCAGTCCAACCGCCCAGGGGAACACTGAAGCTTTCTTT
TRBJ2-6 - TRBV30 - CAWTRPGVTGANVLTF TGTGCCTGGACGCGGCCAGGGGTCACTGGGGCCAACGTCCTGACTTTC
TRBJ1-6 - TRBV2 - CASSESNSPLHF TGTGCCAGCAGTGAAAGTAATTCACCCCTCCACTTT
TRBJ2-7 - TRBV6-5 TRBD1 CASTDRGPYEQYF TGTGCCAGCACCGACAGGGGCCCCTACGAGCAGTACTTC
TRBJ2-5 few TRBV9 TRBD2 CASSGRGGETQYF TGTGCCAGCAGCGGACGGGGAGGGGAGACCCAGTACTTC
TRBJ2-3 few TRBV19 TRBD2 CASSIPTGTSGGTQYF TGTGCCAGTAGTATCCCTACCGGGACTAGCGGGGGTACGCAGTATTTT
TRBJ1-5 - TRBV28 - CASTFGGRNQPQHF TGTGCCAGCACCTTTGGGGGCCGCAATCAGCCCCAGCATTTT
TRBJ2-5 few TRBV5-4 - CASSSRGARETQYF TGTGCCAGCAGTTCACGGGGGGCGAGAGAGACCCAGTACTTC
TRBJ1-1 few TRBV6-5 TRBD1 CASSNPGQGNTEAFF TGTGCCAGCAGTAACCCGGGACAGGGCAACACTGAAGCTTTCTTT
TRBJ2-5 few TRBV19 - CASKSRETQYF TGTGCCAGTAAGTCCCGAGAGACCCAGTACTTC
TRBJ1-4 - TRBV13 TRBD1 CASSSGQGNEKLFF TGTGCCAGCAGCTCGGGACAGGGTAATGAAAAACTGTTTTTT
TRBJ1-1 - TRBV2 - CASSEERRGTEAFF TGTGCCAGCAGTGAGGAGAGGAGGGGTACTGAAGCTTTCTTT
TRBJ2-3 few TRBV27 TRBD2 CASSTPGLAGEITIRTDTQYF TGTGCCAGCAGTACTCCGGGACTAGCGGGGGAAATAACCATCCGCACAGATACGCAGTATTTT
TRBJ2-5 few TRBV5-8 - CASSLETGRQETQYF TGTGCCAGCAGCTTGGAAACGGGGCGTCAAGAGACCCAGTACTTC
TRBJ1-4 - TRBV7-9 - CASSLDDRNPEKLFF TGTGCCAGCAGCTTAGATGACAGAAACCCCGAAAAACTGTTTTTT
TRBJ2-6 few TRBV5-1 TRBD2 CASSLAGVLSGANVLTF TGCGCCAGCAGCTTAGCGGGGGTCCTCTCTGGGGCCAACGTCCTGACTTTC
TRBJ1-1 - TRBV11-3 - CASSGRNTEAFF TGTGCCAGCAGCGGACGGAACACTGAAGCTTTCTTT
TRBJ2-2 few TRBV28 TRBD1 CASSTRTGLNTGELFF TGTGCCAGCAGTACGCGGACAGGGCTCAACACCGGGGAGCTGTTTTTT
TRBJ2-1 few TRBV11-2 TRBD1 CASSLLTGAPGVNEQFF TGTGCCAGCAGCTTGTTGACAGGGGCGCCAGGGGTCAATGAGCAGTTCTTC
TRBJ2-1 many TRBV5-1 TRBD1 CASQRDRGNEQFF TGCGCCAGCCAACGGGACAGGGGAAACGAGCAGTTCTTC
TRBJ2-3 - TRBV11-2 TRBD1 CASSLGQGGTDTQYF TGTGCCAGCAGCTTGGGACAGGGTGGCACAGATACGCAGTATTTT
TRBJ1-3 - TRBV29-1 - CSVLGALPLRETIYF TGCAGCGTTTTAGGGGCTCTTCCTCTGCGGGAGACCATATATTTT
TRBJ2-1 few TRBV9 - CASSVQADTKQFF TGTGCCAGCAGCGTGCAGGCGGACACTAAGCAGTTCTTC
TRBJ1-2 - TRBV2 - CASSETQGPNYGYTF TGTGCCAGCAGTGAAACACAGGGACCTAACTATGGCTACACCTTC
TRBJ2-3 - TRBV10-3 TRBD2 CAISMRSLSGGSPGDTQYF TGTGCCATTTCAATGCGAAGTCTTAGCGGGGGGTCCCCCGGGGATACGCAGTATTTT
TRBJ2-5 - TRBV7-8 TRBD2 CASSYLAGGRSETQYF TGTGCCAGCAGCTATCTAGCGGGGGGGCGATCAGAGACCCAGTACTTC
TRBJ1-1 - TRBV6-1 - CASSEEGYTEAFF TGTGCCAGCAGTGAAGAAGGGTACACTGAAGCTTTCTTT
TRBJ1-1 - TRBV29-1 - CSVTGGGMEPEAFF TGCAGCGTGACTGGCGGGGGCATGGAGCCTGAAGCTTTCTTT
TRBJ2-5 few TRBV5-4 - CASSLAVQETQYF TGTGCCAGCAGCTTGGCCGTCCAAGAGACCCAGTACTTC
TRBJ2-5 few TRBV9 - CASSVGATKETQYF TGTGCCAGCAGCGTAGGGGCAACTAAAGAGACCCAGTACTTC
TRBJ1-5 few TRBV28 TRBD1 CASSLLPGTGDQPQHF TGTGCCAGCAGTCTCCTCCCCGGGACAGGGGATCAGCCCCAGCATTTT
TRBJ1-4 - TRBV7-2 - CASSLMAATNEKLFF TGTGCCAGCAGCTTAATGGCAGCAACTAATGAAAAACTGTTTTTT
TRBJ2-7 - TRBV28 TRBD1 CASSSPGQSYEQYF TGTGCCAGCAGTTCTCCGGGACAGTCCTACGAGCAGTACTTC
TRBJ2-3 many TRBV6-5 - CASSYLGGLGTDTQYF TGTGCCAGCAGTTACCTGGGGGGCCTCGGCACAGATACGCAGTATTTT
TRBJ2-5 - TRBV5-1 TRBD1 CASSPGRGTGGGETQYF TGCGCCAGCAGTCCGGGCCGGGGGACAGGGGGCGGAGAGACCCAGTACTTC
TRBJ2-7 few TRBV28 - CASSPTTTFRRNEQYF TGTGCCAGCAGTCCCACAACAACTTTCAGACGGAACGAGCAGTACTTC
TRBJ1-1 few TRBV10-3 TRBD1 CAISEPTGRYGTEAFF TGTGCCATCAGTGAGCCGACAGGGAGGTACGGCACTGAAGCTTTCTTT
TRBJ2-7 many TRBV4-1 - CASSQDPFLSYEQYF TGCGCCAGCAGCCAAGATCCGTTCCTCTCCTACGAGCAGTACTTC
TRBJ2-1 - TRBV7-2 - CASSQGDRLLNEQFF TGTGCCAGCAGCCAAGGAGACAGACTATTGAATGAGCAGTTCTTC
TRBJ2-1 few TRBV5-1 TRBD2 CASSELAGGVNEQFF TGCGCCAGCAGCGAACTAGCGGGGGGCGTCAATGAGCAGTTCTTC
TRBJ1-5 - TRBV7-2 - CASSLNRGAHQPQHF TGTGCCAGCAGCTTAAATCGGGGGGCGCATCAGCCCCAGCATTTT
TRBJ1-1 - TRBV6-4 - CASTAAFGSTEAFF TGTGCCAGTACAGCGGCGTTCGGGAGCACTGAAGCTTTCTTT
TRBJ2-7 few TRBV2 TRBD1 CASSGTGGRNEQYF TGTGCCAGCAGCGGGACAGGGGGACGGAACGAGCAGTACTTC
TRBJ2-5 - TRBV7-2 TRBD2 CASSFMASGGQETQYF TGTGCCAGCAGCTTTATGGCTAGCGGGGGGCAAGAGACCCAGTACTTC